These 6 T cell receptor beta chains were all obtained from the same sample, sequenced in a study of vaccination effects on CD4 cells after COVID-19. Antigen-specific CD4+ T cells expanded by the ViraFEST assay with viral peptide pools were then sequenced. With about 9 days of culture completed, CD4+ T cells were isolated. Among the vaccine recipients, none had a prior SARS-CoV-2 infection, and nucleocapsid antibodies were negative. No cognate antigen is known for these TCRs. Profiling relied on immunoSEQ multiplex PCR, and the TCRdb table lists in-frame clones only, not all of them. In the table there are tens of thousands of clones, 73% of which are singletons. Sequenced material: CD4+ T cells from PBMCs cultured with SARS-CoV-2 spike peptides, taken before COVID-19 vaccination. The receptors originated from a human donor who received a COVID-19 vaccine.

The rearrangement joins TRBV5-1 to TRBJ2-7; 7 nucleotides line up with TRBD1. Germline CDR1 and CDR2: SGHRS and YFSETQ. The length of the CDR3 is 14 residues. Unmatched junction bases numbered 5, after V lost 3 bases and J lost 2 bases. The CDR3 bases are TGCGCCAGCAGCTCATTGACAGGGACCTACGAGCAGTACTTC. This translates into CASSSLTGTYEQYF.

This clone was detected once. The CDR3: CASSRAPLETQYF. The DNA for the CDR3 is TGTGCCAGCTCACGGGCGCCTCTAGAGACCCAGTACTTC. The chain carries TRBV18 and TRBJ2-5; D not certain. This CDR3 has 13 residues. The V end was cut by 4 bases, the J end by 4 bases, with 10 bases between. CDR1 is KGHSH, CDR2 LQKENI, per germline. Filled out from reference TRBV18 and TRBJ2-5, the complete variable domain reads NAGVMQNPRHLVRRRGQEARLRCSPMKGHSHVYWYRQLPEEGLKFMVYLQKENIIDESGMPKERFSAEFPKEGPSILRIQQVVRGDSAAYFCASSRAPLETQYFGPGTRLLVL.

This rearrangement joins TRBV28 to TRBJ2-5, with 8 positions matching TRBD1. V was clipped by 7 bases and J by 1 base; unmatched bases: 8. The CDR3 sequence is 15 residues long. Germline V gene lookup returns CDR1 MDHEN and CDR2 SYDVKM. The CDR3 region has the DNA TGTGCCAGCAAACAGGGGGGTGACCTCCAAGAGACCCAGTACTTC. Amino acid sequence: CASKQGGDLQETQYF.

V gene TRBV4-1 combines with J gene TRBJ1-3; 8 positions agree with TRBD1. CDR3 length: 16 residues. Per the germline V gene, CDR1 is MGHRA and CDR2 is YSYEKL. Trimming removed 4 bases from V and 0 bases from J; junction bases left unmatched: 5. The CDR3 nucleotides read TGCGCCAGCAGCCGGGGACAGGAGCTCTCTGGAAACACCATATATTTT. It yields the protein CASSRGQELSGNTIYF.

The chain couples TRBV7-9 to TRBJ1-2, with unresolved D. The V end was cut by 1 base, the J end by 8 bases, with 8 bases between. This CDR3 is 12 amino acids long. Germline CDR1 and CDR2: SEHNR and FQNEAQ (reference sequence). DNA of the CDR3: TGTGCCAGCAGCTTAGAAGGTGGAGGCTACACCTTC. As protein: CASSLEGGGYTF.

The gene calls are TRBV9 and TRBJ2-1, with a possible D match to TRBD1 (5 bases). The V end was cut by 2 bases, the J end by 0 bases, with 9 bases between. The CDR3 length is 15 residues. Germline assignment: CDR1 SGDLS and CDR2 YYNGEE. The CDR3 spells CASSVRGYSYNEQFF. DNA for the CDR3: TGTGCCAGCAGCGTTAGGGGCTACTCCTACAATGAGCAGTTCTTC.